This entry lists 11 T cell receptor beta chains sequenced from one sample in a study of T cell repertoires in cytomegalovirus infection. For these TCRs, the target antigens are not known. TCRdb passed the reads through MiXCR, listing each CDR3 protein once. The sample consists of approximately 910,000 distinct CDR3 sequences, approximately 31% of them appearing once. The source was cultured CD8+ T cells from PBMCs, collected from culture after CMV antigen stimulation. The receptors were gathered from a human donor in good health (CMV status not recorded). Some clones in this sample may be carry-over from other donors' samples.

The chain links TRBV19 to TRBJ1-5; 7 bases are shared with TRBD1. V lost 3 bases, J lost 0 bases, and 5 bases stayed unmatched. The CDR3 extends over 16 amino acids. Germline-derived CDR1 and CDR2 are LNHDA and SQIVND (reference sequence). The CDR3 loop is CASSIWGQYSNQPQHF. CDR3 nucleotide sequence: TGTGCCAGTAGTATTTGGGGACAGTATAGCAATCAGCCCCAGCATTTT.

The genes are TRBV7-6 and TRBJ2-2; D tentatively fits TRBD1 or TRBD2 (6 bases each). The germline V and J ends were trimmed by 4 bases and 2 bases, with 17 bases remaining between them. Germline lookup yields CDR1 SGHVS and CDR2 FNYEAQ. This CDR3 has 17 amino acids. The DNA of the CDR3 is TGTGCCAGCAGCTCCCCCGGACGGGGGCTTAACACCGGGGAGCTGTTTTTT. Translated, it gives CASSSPGRGLNTGELFF.

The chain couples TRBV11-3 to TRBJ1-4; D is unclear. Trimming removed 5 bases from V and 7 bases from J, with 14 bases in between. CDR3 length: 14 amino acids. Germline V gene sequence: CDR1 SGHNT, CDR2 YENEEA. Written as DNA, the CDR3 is TGTGCCAGCAGCCACCTAGGAGCCGTTGAAAAACTGTTTTTT. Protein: CASSHLGAVEKLFF.

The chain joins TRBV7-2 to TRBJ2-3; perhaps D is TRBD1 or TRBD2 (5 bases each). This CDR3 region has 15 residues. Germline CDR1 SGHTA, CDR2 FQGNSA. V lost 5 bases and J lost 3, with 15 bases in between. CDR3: CASSLGDRRTDTQYF. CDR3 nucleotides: TGTGCCAGCAGCCTAGGGGACCGAAGAACAGATACGCAGTATTTT.

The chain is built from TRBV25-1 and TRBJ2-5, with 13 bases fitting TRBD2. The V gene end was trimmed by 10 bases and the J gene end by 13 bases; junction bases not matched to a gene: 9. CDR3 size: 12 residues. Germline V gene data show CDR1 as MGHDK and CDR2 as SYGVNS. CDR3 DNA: TGTGCCACCCTACTAGCGGGGGGGCTCATGTACTTC. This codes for CATLLAGGLMYF.

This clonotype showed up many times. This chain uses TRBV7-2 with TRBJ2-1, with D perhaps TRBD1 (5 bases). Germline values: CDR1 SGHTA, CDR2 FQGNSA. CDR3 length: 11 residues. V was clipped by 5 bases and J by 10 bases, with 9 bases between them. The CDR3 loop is CASSQGLEQFF. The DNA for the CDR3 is TGTGCCAGCAGCCAGGGCCTCGAGCAGTTCTTC.

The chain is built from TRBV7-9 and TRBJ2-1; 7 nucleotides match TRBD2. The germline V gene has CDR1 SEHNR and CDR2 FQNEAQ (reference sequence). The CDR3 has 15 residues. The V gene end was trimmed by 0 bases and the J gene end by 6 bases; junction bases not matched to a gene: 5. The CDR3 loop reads CASSLAMASGNEQFF. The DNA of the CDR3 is TGTGCCAGCAGCTTAGCGATGGCTAGCGGCAATGAGCAGTTCTTC.

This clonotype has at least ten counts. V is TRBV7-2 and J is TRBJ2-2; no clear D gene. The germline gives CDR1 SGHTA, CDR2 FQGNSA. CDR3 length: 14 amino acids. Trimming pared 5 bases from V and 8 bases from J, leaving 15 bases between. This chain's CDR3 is CASSLDSLGGELFF. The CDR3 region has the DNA TGTGCCAGCAGCCTCGACTCTTTGGGGGGGGAGCTGTTTTTT.

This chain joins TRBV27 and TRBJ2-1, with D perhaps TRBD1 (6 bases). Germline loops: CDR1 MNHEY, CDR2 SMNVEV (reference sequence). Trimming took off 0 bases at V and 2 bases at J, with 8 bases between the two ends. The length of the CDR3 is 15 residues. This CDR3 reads CASSLSDRPYNEQFF. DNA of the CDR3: TGTGCCAGCAGTTTATCCGACAGGCCCTACAATGAGCAGTTCTTC.

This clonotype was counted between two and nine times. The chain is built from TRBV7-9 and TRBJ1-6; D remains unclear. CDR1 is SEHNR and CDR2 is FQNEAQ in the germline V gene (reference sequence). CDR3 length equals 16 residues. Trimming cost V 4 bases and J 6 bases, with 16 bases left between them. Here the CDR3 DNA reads TGTGCCAGCAGCTCCGGGCCAAGCACCTCTAATTCACCCCTCCACTTT. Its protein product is CASSSGPSTSNSPLHF.

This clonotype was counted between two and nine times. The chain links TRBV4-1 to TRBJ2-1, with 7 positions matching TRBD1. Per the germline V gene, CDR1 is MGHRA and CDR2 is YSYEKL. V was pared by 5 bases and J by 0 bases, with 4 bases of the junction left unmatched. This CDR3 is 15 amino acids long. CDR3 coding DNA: TGCGCCAGCAGCGGGACAGCCAGCTCCTACAATGAGCAGTTCTTC. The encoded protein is CASSGTASSYNEQFF.